This T cell receptor (beta chain) was profiled in a study of T cell responses to AZD1222 COVID-19 vaccine. Here immunoSEQ multiplex PCR was the method, and the copy in TCRdb shows in-frame clones only, minus some. The data show some 120,000 clones, around 82% seen once. The clonotype was recovered from an adult in good health. Sample: peripheral blood, taken on day 0 of AZD1222 vaccination.

CDR3: CASSTRRQGATYEQYF. CDR3 in DNA: TGTGCCAGCAGCACTCGTCGACAGGGGGCTACCTACGAGCAGTACTTC. V is TRBV27 and J is TRBJ2-7; 10 bases map to TRBD1. CDR3 length equals 16 residues. Germline CDR1 is MNHEY and CDR2 is SMNVEV (reference sequence). The trim removed 6 bases at V and 2 bases at J, leaving 10 bases unmatched.